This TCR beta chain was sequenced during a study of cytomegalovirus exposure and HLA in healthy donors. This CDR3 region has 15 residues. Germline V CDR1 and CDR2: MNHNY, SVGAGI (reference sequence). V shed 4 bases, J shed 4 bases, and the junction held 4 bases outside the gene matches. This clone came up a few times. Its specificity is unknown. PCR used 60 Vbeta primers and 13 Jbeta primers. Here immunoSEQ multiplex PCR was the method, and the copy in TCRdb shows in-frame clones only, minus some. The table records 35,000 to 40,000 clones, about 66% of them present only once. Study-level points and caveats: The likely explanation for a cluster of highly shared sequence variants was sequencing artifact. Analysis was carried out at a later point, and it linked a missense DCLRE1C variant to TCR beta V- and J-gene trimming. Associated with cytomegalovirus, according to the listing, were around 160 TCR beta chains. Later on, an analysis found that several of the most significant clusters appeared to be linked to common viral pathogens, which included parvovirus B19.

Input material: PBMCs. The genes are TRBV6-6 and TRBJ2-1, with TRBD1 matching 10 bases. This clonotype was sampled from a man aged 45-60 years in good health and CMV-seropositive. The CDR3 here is CASSSGGQGYNEQFF. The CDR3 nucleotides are TGTGCCAGCAGTTCAGGGGGACAGGGGTACAATGAGCAGTTCTTC.